This passage covers 29 T cell receptor beta chains from one sample sequenced in a study of post-analysis software for immune sequencing data. Study results and caveats: Included in a set of roughly five TRBV segments more frequent in patients than controls were TRBV5-6, TRBV5-1 and TRBV20-1.

No cognate antigen is known for these TCRs. Unique-molecular-identifier-tagged TCR beta cDNA libraries were used. TCRdb fed the PCR reads into MiXCR, producing one record per CDR3 protein. The sample has roughly 670,000 distinct CDR3 sequences, approximately 60% seen once. Sequenced sample: blood. These TCRs come from a girl aged 2-15 years with multiple sclerosis.

The V and J genes are TRBV7-8 and TRBJ1-5; 8 bases align to TRBD1. J lost 3 bases, V lost 5 bases, and 6 bases had no gene match. Per germline, CDR1 SGHVS and CDR2 FQNEAQ. The CDR3 loop spans 15 amino acids. The CDR3 here is CASSTRDRFNQPQHF. The CDR3 DNA reads TGTGCCAGCAGCACCCGGGACAGGTTCAATCAGCCCCAGCATTTT.

This chain uses TRBV12-3 or TRBV12-4 with TRBJ2-2, with D uncertain. V lost 4 bases and J lost 4, with 7 bases in between. The CDR3 covers 13 residues. CDR3 DNA sequence: TGTGCCAGCAGTTCCTATTCCACCGGGGAGCTGTTTTTT. This codes for CASSSYSTGELFF.

The count of this clonotype is one. This sequence joins TRBV6-6 and TRBJ2-4; D is perhaps TRBD2 (6 bases). The germline CDR1 and CDR2 sequences are MNHNY and SVGAGI (reference sequence). V lost 6 bases to trimming and J lost 7 bases, with 19 bases between them. CDR3 length: 15 amino acids. This CDR3 reads CASSPRRTAGNIQYF. The CDR3 DNA reads TGTGCCAGCAGCCCGAGACGGACGGCGGGGAACATTCAGTACTTC.

J is TRBJ2-1 and V is TRBV4-1, with D perhaps TRBD1 or TRBD2 (5 bases each). The CDR3 consists of 15 residues. Germline CDR1 is MGHRA and CDR2 is YSYEKL. V was pared by 4 bases and J by 7 bases, with 17 bases between. CDR3 nucleotides: TGCGCCAGCAGCCCGAGGGCCCAACCAGGGAATGAGCAGTTCTTC. Residues: CASSPRAQPGNEQFF.

This chain uses TRBV20-1 with TRBJ2-1; 7 nucleotides agree with TRBD2. The CDR3 covers 15 residues. J lost 7 bases, V lost 1 base, and 10 bases had no gene match. CDR1 DFQATT and CDR2 SNEGSKA come from the germline V gene (reference sequence). Written as DNA, the CDR3 is TGCAGTGCTAGAGCGGAGGGCGGGAGTACGAATGAGCAGTTCTTC. Translation: CSARAEGGSTNEQFF.

This clonotype appeared a few times. The rearrangement links TRBV12-3 or TRBV12-4 to TRBJ2-7; TRBD1 aligns across 9 bases. The CDR3 runs 13 residues. With V trimmed by 6 bases and J by 1 base, 1 base remained unmatched. CDR3: CASSGTGSYEQYF. DNA of the CDR3: TGTGCCAGCAGCGGGACAGGGTCCTACGAGCAGTACTTC.

V and J are TRBV6-5 and TRBJ1-5; D is undetermined. CDR1 and CDR2 (germline): MNHEY, SVGAGI. V was pared by 10 bases and J by 0 bases, with 13 bases between. The CDR3 loop spans 14 amino acids. CDR3 bases: TGTGCCACGTCTATGGTTCTTAGCAATCAGCCCCAGCATTTT. Protein sequence: CATSMVLSNQPQHF.

This clonotype has more than one count but fewer than ten. The rearrangement links TRBV10-3 to TRBJ2-7; TRBD1 aligns across 7 bases. The CDR3 sequence is 15 residues long. Per germline, CDR1 ENHRY and CDR2 SYGVKD. The V gene end was trimmed by 8 bases and the J gene end by 6 bases; junction bases not matched to a gene: 16. CDR3 sequence: CAIGRQGSFNSEQYF. CDR3 bases: TGTGCCATCGGGAGACAGGGTTCATTCAATTCCGAGCAGTACTTC.

The rearrangement joins TRBV12-3 or TRBV12-4 to TRBJ1-2, with D perhaps TRBD1 (5 bases). There are 15 residues in the CDR3. V lost 7 bases to trimming and J lost 4 bases, with 19 bases between them. The CDR3 spells CASTLYTRGTYGYTF. DNA for the CDR3: TGTGCCAGCACCCTTTACACCCGGGGCACCTATGGCTACACCTTC.

The rearrangement joins TRBV2 to TRBJ1-2; tentative D call: TRBD1 (6 bases). The CDR3 totals 15 residues. V dropped 5 bases and J dropped 5 bases, with 18 bases sitting between them. Germline lookup yields CDR1 SNHLY and CDR2 FYNNEI. The CDR3 DNA reads as TGTGCCAGCAGTAGGGGGACCGGGCTGAGGTATGGCTACACCTTC. As protein: CASSRGTGLRYGYTF.

The chain uses TRBV29-1 and TRBJ2-6, with unresolved D. Trimming removed 7 bases at V and 0 bases at J, with 4 bases between. The germline V gene encodes CDR1 SQVTM and CDR2 ANQGSEA. This CDR3 has 12 residues. The CDR3 coding sequence is TGCAGCGCCCTCTCTGGGGCCAACGTCCTGACTTTC. Protein product: CSALSGANVLTF.

The chain has TRBV5-1 and TRBJ1-2, with 7 bases fitting TRBD1. Unmatched junction bases numbered 11, after V lost 4 bases and J lost 2 bases. This CDR3 has 16 amino acids. Per the germline V gene, CDR1 is SGHRS and CDR2 is YFSETQ. This CDR3 reads CASSPPGGQENYGYTF. CDR3 in DNA: TGCGCCAGCAGCCCTCCGGGAGGACAGGAAAACTATGGCTACACCTTC.

J is TRBJ2-3 and V is TRBV6-4; 7 positions match TRBD2. V lost 2 bases to trimming and J lost 8 bases; unmatched junction nucleotides: 7. The length of the CDR3 is 14 residues. Germline V gene lookup returns CDR1 MRHNA and CDR2 SNTAGT. The CDR3 sequence: CASSDVPGGGTQYF. For the CDR3, the DNA is TGTGCCAGCAGTGACGTACCGGGGGGAGGTACGCAGTATTTT.

The J gene is TRBJ2-3, the V gene TRBV6-1; the match to TRBD1 covers 10 bases. The CDR3 covers 15 residues. The germline V gene has CDR1 MNHNS and CDR2 SASEGT. The trim removed 2 bases at V and 5 bases at J, leaving 4 bases unmatched. CDR3 sequence reads: CASSEPDRGKDTQYF. DNA of the CDR3: TGTGCCAGCAGTGAACCGGACAGGGGGAAAGATACGCAGTATTTT.

This clonotype was detected only a few times. This rearrangement joins TRBV10-3 to TRBJ2-3, with 9 bases aligning to TRBD1. J gave up 4 bases and V 11 bases, and 10 bases lay outside the gene matches. The CDR3 is 14 amino acids. CDR1 and CDR2 from the germline V gene are ENHRY and SYGVKD. As DNA, the CDR3 is TGTGCCGCCCGTGGGGGACAGGGACCAGATACGCAGTATTTT. Its translation is CAARGGQGPDTQYF.

The chain is built from TRBV29-1 and TRBJ2-1; 11 positions match TRBD2. Trimming took 4 bases from V and 0 from J; bases not matched to a gene: 11. Looked up from germline, CDR1 is SQVTM and CDR2 is ANQGSEA. CDR3 length: 18 residues. CDR3 amino acids: CSVGGGLAEASSYNEQFF. CDR3 coding DNA: TGCAGCGTTGGGGGGGGACTAGCGGAGGCGAGCTCCTACAATGAGCAGTTCTTC.

The V gene is TRBV20-1, the J gene TRBJ2-3; 8 bases line up with TRBD2. This CDR3 region has 15 residues. V shed 5 bases and J 1 base; nucleotides not matched to a gene: 8. Germline V gene sequence: CDR1 DFQATT, CDR2 SNEGSKA (reference sequence). The CDR3 loop is CSAPSQTSGTDTQYF. In DNA form, the CDR3 reads TGCAGTGCTCCTTCTCAGACTAGCGGCACAGATACGCAGTATTTT.

In this sample, this clonotype turned up a few times. The chain employs TRBV10-3 and TRBJ2-5; TRBD2 is a possible D gene (7 bases). This CDR3 region has 14 residues. V lost 7 bases, J lost 4 bases, and 16 bases lay in between. Looked up from germline, CDR1 is ENHRY and CDR2 is SYGVKD. In DNA, the CDR3 is TGTGCCATCACTGCGGGGGCCTCGCCAGAGACCCAGTACTTC. Translated: CAITAGASPETQYF.

The chain links TRBV2 to TRBJ2-7; 14 bases match TRBD2. The CDR3 spans 15 residues. After removal of 6 bases from V and 3 bases from J, the junction contained 4 bases not matched to a gene. Germline V gives CDR1 SNHLY, CDR2 FYNNEI. CDR3 nucleotide sequence: TGTGCCAGCAGGCCCGGACTAGCGGGAGGCTACGAGCAGTACTTC. This encodes CASRPGLAGGYEQYF.

The chain recombines TRBV29-1 with TRBJ2-7, with TRBD2 matching over 10 bases. V trimming: 0 bases; J trimming: 4 bases; junction bases outside the gene matches: 3. The length of the CDR3 is 14 residues. The germline V gene has CDR1 SQVTM and CDR2 ANQGSEA. The CDR3 coding sequence is TGCAGCGTTGAAGATCCTAGCGGGAGTTACGAGCAGTACTTC. It encodes CSVEDPSGSYEQYF.

V is TRBV5-1 and J is TRBJ2-1; 13 bases are shared with TRBD2. This CDR3 region has 17 residues. The J segment lost 8 bases and the V segment lost 4 bases, leaving 12 bases of the junction unmatched. The germline gives CDR1 SGHRS, CDR2 YFSETQ. The CDR3 coding sequence is TGCGCCAGCAGCCAGAGACTAGCGGGAGGAGTTTTGGATGAGCAGTTCTTC. Residues: CASSQRLAGGVLDEQFF.

The chain uses TRBV6-2 or TRBV6-3 and TRBJ2-3, with 7 bases identical to TRBD2. The length of the CDR3 is 15 residues. Germline values: CDR1 MNHEY, CDR2 SVGEGT. V dropped 4 bases and J dropped 2; count of bases not matched to a gene: 6. The CDR3 spells CASSSARGNTDTQYF. Here the CDR3 DNA reads TGTGCCAGCAGTTCTGCGCGGGGGAACACAGATACGCAGTATTTT.

The chain joins TRBV7-9 to TRBJ2-7; 10 bases are a match to TRBD2. The CDR3 sequence is 16 residues long. Per the germline V gene, CDR1 is SEHNR and CDR2 is FQNEAQ (reference sequence). The junction had 11 bases not matched to a gene; V was cut back by 5 bases and J by 4 bases. Written as DNA, the CDR3 is TGTGCCAGCAGCCTCCCGCCTAGCGGGGGTAGATACGAGCAGTACTTC. Encoded protein: CASSLPPSGGRYEQYF.

This rearrangement joins TRBV4-1 to TRBJ2-3; D remains unclear. In germline, CDR1 is MGHRA, CDR2 YSYEKL. The CDR3 contains 14 residues. The germline V and J ends were trimmed by 2 bases and 2 bases, with 8 bases remaining between them. The CDR3 reads CASSQPGPTDTQYF. The CDR3 DNA sequence: TGCGCCAGCAGCCAACCTGGACCCACAGATACGCAGTATTTT.

Here the CDR3 reads CASSQGPGRETQYF. The CDR3 coding sequence is TGCGCCAGCAGCCAAGGCCCGGGGAGGGAGACCCAGTACTTC. The chain joins TRBV4-1 to TRBJ2-5, with D possibly being TRBD2 (6 bases). Germline CDR1 and CDR2: MGHRA and YSYEKL. This CDR3 is 14 amino acids long. Deletions cut 1 base from V and 5 bases from J, with 11 bases between.

The chain couples TRBV12-3 or TRBV12-4 to TRBJ1-2; 8 bases are a match to TRBD1. This CDR3 is built from 13 residues. V shed 7 bases, J shed 5 bases, and the junction held 6 bases outside the gene matches. CDR3 protein: CASIGTGLYGYTF. As DNA, the CDR3 is TGTGCCAGCATTGGGACAGGTTTATATGGCTACACCTTC.

This chain joins TRBV12-3 or TRBV12-4 and TRBJ1-1, with D possibly matching TRBD1 (5 bases). The CDR3 sequence is 14 residues long. Trimming shortened V by 6 bases and J by 0 bases, and 11 bases separated the two germline ends. The CDR3 spells CASRDIFLNTEAFF. The CDR3 DNA is TGTGCCAGCAGGGACATATTTTTGAACACTGAAGCTTTCTTT.

This clonotype was seen a handful of times. J is TRBJ1-2 and V is TRBV7-2; the match to TRBD1 covers 8 bases. CDR3 size: 15 residues. Germline loops: CDR1 SGHTA, CDR2 FQGNSA. Trimming cost V 3 bases and J 4 bases; bases outside gene matches: 7. The CDR3 loop is CASSFGQGIRYGYTF. In DNA form, the CDR3 reads TGTGCCAGCAGCTTTGGACAGGGAATCCGCTATGGCTACACCTTC.

This clonotype was found a few times. The chain employs TRBV5-5 and TRBJ2-3, with D possibly being TRBD1 (6 bases). V lost 4 bases and J lost 2, with 14 bases in between. The V gene's germline CDR1 is SGHKS and CDR2 YYEKEE (reference sequence). The CDR3 extends over 15 amino acids. In DNA form, the CDR3 reads TGTGCCAGCAGCCTGAGCCAGGGGTACACAGATACGCAGTATTTT. It specifies CASSLSQGYTDTQYF.